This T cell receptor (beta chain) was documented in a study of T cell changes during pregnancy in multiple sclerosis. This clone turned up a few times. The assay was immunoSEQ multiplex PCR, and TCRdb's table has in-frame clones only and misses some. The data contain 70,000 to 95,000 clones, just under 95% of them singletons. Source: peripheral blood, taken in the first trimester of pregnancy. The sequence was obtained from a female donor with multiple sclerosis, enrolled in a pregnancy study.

The CDR3 DNA reads as TGTGCCAGTAAAACGGGACAGATCCCGGCTGGGGCCAACGTCCTGACTTTC. Protein sequence: CASKTGQIPAGANVLTF. The chain is built from TRBV19 and TRBJ2-6, with 7 bases lining up with TRBD1. CDR1 is LNHDA, CDR2 SQIVND, per germline (reference sequence). This CDR3 spans 17 amino acids. The V gene end was trimmed by 7 bases and the J gene end by 2 bases; junction bases not matched to a gene: 11.